The entry below gives a single T cell receptor beta chain sequence along with its context. This CDR3 comprises 14 residues. V was clipped by 6 bases and J by 1 base, with 9 bases between them. Germline V CDR1 and CDR2: MNHEY, SVGAGI. Using immunoSEQ multiplex PCR, the repertoire was profiled, and TCRdb retains in-frame clones only, with some absent. The sample lists tens of thousands of clones; approximately 82% were seen once. The source of the sample is a study of neoadjuvant anti-PD-1 for oral cavity cancer. The TCR originated in a person aged 35-80 years with oral cavity squamous cell carcinoma. The chain couples TRBV6-5 to TRBJ2-2; D unresolved. This specimen consisted of PBMCs, obtained before nivolumab (anti-PD-1) treatment. DNA for the CDR3: TGTGCCAGCAGCCCCTGGGAGAACACCGGGGAGCTGTTTTTT. Amino acid sequence: CASSPWENTGELFF.